This passage covers 3 T cell receptor beta chains from one sample sequenced in a study of T-cell reconstitution after alpha-beta-depleted transplantation in children. Using unique molecular identifiers, the investigators prepared the TCRbeta library. MiXCR was run by TCRdb on the PCR reads, yielding one entry per CDR3 protein. The sample lists about 490,000 distinct CDR3 sequences; about 10% were seen once. Here the sequenced sample was PBMCs, taken before TCRalphabeta/CD19-depleted stem cell transplant. The origin of the receptors is a child between 2 and 9 years old with inherited bone marrow failure, due to receive a stem cell transplant.

A remark on this clonotype: Just one base apart from a much larger clone, this may be a read error. The rearrangement uses TRBV20-1 and TRBJ2-1; 10 bases fit TRBD2. CDR1 is DFQATT, CDR2 SNEGSKA, per germline (reference sequence). This CDR3 region has 15 residues. CDR3 region: CSARDPLAGDNEEFF. Here the CDR3 DNA reads TGCAGTGCTAGAGATCCCCTAGCGGGAGATAATGAGGAGTTCTTC.

This clonotype came up many times. The chain couples TRBV29-1 to TRBJ1-2; no clear D. There are 10 residues in the CDR3. V dropped 0 bases and J dropped 4 bases, with 0 bases sitting between them. Germline CDR1 is SQVTM and CDR2 is ANQGSEA. The CDR3 DNA is TGCAGCGTTGAAGACTATGGCTACACCTTC. Protein product: CSVEDYGYTF.

This clonotype was picked up many times. The rearrangement uses TRBV5-1 and TRBJ2-2; 8 positions agree with TRBD1. CDR1 SGHRS and CDR2 YFSETQ come from the germline V gene. The trim removed 4 bases at V and 1 base at J, leaving 9 bases unmatched. The length of the CDR3 is 17 residues. Written as DNA, the CDR3 is TGCGCCAGCAGCCTACCATCCGGGACAGGGAACACCGGGGAGCTGTTTTTT. It specifies CASSLPSGTGNTGELFF.